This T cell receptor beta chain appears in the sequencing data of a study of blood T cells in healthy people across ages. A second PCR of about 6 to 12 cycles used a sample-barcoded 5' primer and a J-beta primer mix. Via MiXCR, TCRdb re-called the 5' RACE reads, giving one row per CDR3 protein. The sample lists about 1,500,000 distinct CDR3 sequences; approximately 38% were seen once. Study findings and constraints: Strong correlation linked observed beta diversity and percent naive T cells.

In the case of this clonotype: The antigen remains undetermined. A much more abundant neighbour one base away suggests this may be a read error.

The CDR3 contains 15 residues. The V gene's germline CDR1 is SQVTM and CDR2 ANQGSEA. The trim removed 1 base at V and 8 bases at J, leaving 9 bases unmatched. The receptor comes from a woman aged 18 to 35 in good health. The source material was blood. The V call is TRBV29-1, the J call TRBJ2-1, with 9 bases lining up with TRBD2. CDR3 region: CSVEVGGRVTDEQFF. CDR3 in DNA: TGCAGCGTTGAAGTGGGCGGGAGGGTTACGGATGAGCAGTTCTTC.